This TCR beta chain was sequenced during a study of T cell responses to AZD1222 COVID-19 vaccine. TCRdb keeps only in-frame clones here, not all; method: immunoSEQ multiplex PCR. The repertoire holds some 45,000 clones, with about 90% as singletons. A note on this clone: Its specificity is unknown.

General observations from the study: Seropositive at baseline were only five or six AZD1222 recipients. Rises in breadth and depth of Spike-specific TCRs came after two AZD1222 doses. None of the repertoires were sampled until the peak T cell response had passed. Nearly half of spike-specific TCRs reportedly target variant regions that are unmutated in the B.1.351 and B.1.1.7 variants.

The material sequenced was peripheral blood, taken 28 days after the second AZD1222 dose. This clonotype was sampled from an adult who received the AZD1222 COVID-19 vaccine.

The CDR3 reads CASRDGQVGYTF. CDR3 in DNA: TGTGCCAGCAGGGACGGACAGGTTGGCTACACCTTC. The V call is TRBV6-5, the J call TRBJ1-2, with TRBD1 matching 7 bases. Germline CDR1 is MNHEY and CDR2 is SVGAGI. The CDR3 has 12 amino acids. V gave up 6 bases and J gave up 7 bases; unmatched junction bases: 5.